This TCR beta chain comes out of a study of sequential checkpoint blockade in melanoma (dated by TCRdb to about 2019). Regarding the complete study: Using 1:1 randomization, the trial assigned patients either to first-line nivolumab followed by ipilimumab (arm A) or to ipilimumab followed by nivolumab (arm B). DNA from 90 to 100 pretreatment melanoma tumor samples was subjected to TCRbeta immunosequencing. Twenty-two patients had matched tumor biopsies taken before treatment and at week 13, after single-agent nivolumab (arm A) or ipilimumab (arm B). Maintenance nivolumab came after both trial sequences. The same lesion was the source of around 80% of the matched pre- and post-treatment tumor biopsy pairs.

The treatment or condition label, as the study defines it: randomized to nivolumab then ipilimumab (arm A) or the reverse (arm B). No trial patient had received prior DNA-damaging chemotherapy. Samples came from patients with melanoma in CheckMate 064, a randomized, open-label phase II trial of sequential checkpoint blockade. Genomic DNA from formalin-fixed paraffin-embedded (FFPE) tissue samples served as the input for tumor TCR sequencing. Trimming removed 2 bases from V and 2 bases from J, leaving 10 bases between the germline ends. Inclusive of the bounding cysteine and phenylalanine, the CDR3 is 15 residues long. CDR3 DNA is the only sequence kept; it has 45 bases, read in frame from the first base. Taken from the germline V gene, the CDR1 and CDR2 loops are LGHNT and FRNRAP. What the research found in general, with its limitations: Tumor T-cell fraction and clonality were found to correlate with PD-L1 staining and CD8+ T-cell counts but not with mutational load. Larger, independent patient cohorts are needed to validate the response-prediction model that combines TCR metrics and mutation burden. Small sample sizes and reduced statistical power limited the analyses of tumor T-cell fraction within each arm. Achieving clinical benefit was about 30 times more likely for patients whose tumor T-cell fraction and clonality increased by week 13. In the nivolumab-first arm (arm A), pretreatment tumor TIL clonality was associated with response (P = .04).

The immunoSEQ Assay was used to immunosequence TCRbeta CDR3 regions from genomic DNA. Prior to high-throughput sequencing, genomic DNA was amplified by bias-controlled multiplex PCR. Under the source paper's analysis protocol: To quantify the absolute abundance of each unique TCRbeta CDR3 region, the sequences were collapsed and filtered. Clonality was defined as 1 minus Pielou's evenness and was calculated using productive rearrangements only. Tumor T-cell fraction was calculated by normalizing TCRbeta template counts to the amount of usable DNA, which was estimated from several housekeeping genes. A previously published method was used to identify clones with significantly greater frequencies in on-treatment samples than in baseline samples. TCRdb obtained this table from immuneACCESS and retained in-frame rearrangements with V and J assigned. These tables miss some clones; where compared with another copy, unresolved V genes account for less than half of the shortfall, and the remainder is unexplained. The V and J calls and clone size are taken from that table; D and trimming were inferred from the DNA. In all, the sample holds 4,500 to 6,500 clones, and around a fifth of those were seen once. Around a tenth of the sample lies in the top ten.

Worth noting for this clone: The antigen this receptor binds is unknown. No much larger clonotype is one base removed from it; base qualities were not supplied.

The sequence joins TRBV12-5 to TRBJ2-1; the D gene is tentatively TRBD1 or TRBD2, each matching 5 bases. Sequenced here: tumor tissue (inferred from file names), sampled from a patient given nivolumab and ipilimumab in sequence. This sequence originates from a human donor with melanoma. The DNA sequence is given as TGTGCTAGTGGTTTGATGGGACGGACCTACAATGAGCAGTTCTTC. This sequence encodes CASGLMGRTYNEQFF.